This T cell receptor (beta chain) is from a study of TIL therapy for anti-PD-1-resistant metastatic lung cancer (dated by TCRdb to the early 2020s). For context, the study as a whole: Tumors were collected before any PD-1/PD-L1 blockade, after which patients were given nivolumab, and patients who progressed were given lymphodepletion, an infusion of expanded TIL and IL-2. Enrolled patients had a median age of around 49 years (range about 35-80) and a median tumor PD-L1 proportion score of approximately 6.2%. Most of the cohort had lung adenocarcinoma, several tumors were EGFR-mutant and two were ALK-rearranged, and half of the patients were current or former smokers. Across the cohort, whole-exome sequencing showed a median non-synonymous tumor mutation burden of about 1.6 mutations per megabase. T cell receptor beta sequencing of tumor and peripheral blood served to follow clonotypes across the tumor, the expanded TIL product, and serial blood samples. Results and caveats for the whole study, not just this receptor: Clonotypes from the infused TIL partially replaced the baseline peripheral repertoire and then declined over months, and persistence showed no apparent association with response. The study protocol defined all tumor marker inferences as exploratory. The cohort was highly selected, with more treatment-naive, never-smoker and oncogene-addicted patients than typical, limiting generalizability.

Regarding this clone: Its antigen remains unidentified. The input lacks base qualities; no much larger clone sits a single base away.

In light of the paper, this sample's time point label describes: pre-treatment sample, taken before nivolumab and TIL therapy. Adults with stage 4 NSCLC were enrolled from 2017 to January 2020 in a dual-center phase I trial. Samples came from a single-arm, open-label phase I trial of tumor-infiltrating lymphocyte therapy with nivolumab in advanced non-small cell lung cancer. Blood mononuclear cells from EDTA tubes were separated on a Ficoll gradient and snap-frozen as pellets, and DNA was extracted from the cells using a Qiagen mini-prep kit. Using bias-controlled multiplex PCR with the immunoSEQ v3 hsTCRB kit, the TCR beta CDR3 regions were amplified from genomic DNA. An Illumina NextSeq 500 was used to sequence the TCR libraries, reaching roughly 1.9 million read pairs at survey level or roughly 5-6.5 million at deep level. The authors processed their data as follows. V, D and J genes were assigned, non-productive sequences were removed, and clonality was reported by immunoSEQ Analyzer software. Repertoires of infused TIL and blood were compared using productive Simpson clonality and the Morisita overlap index of productive TRB rearrangements. Absolute clonotype counts in blood were estimated as lymphocyte count times CD3+ fraction times the clone's productive frequency. In TCRdb, the immuneACCESS table is reduced to in-frame sequences with V and J assigned. These tables do not hold every clone; where another copy was compared, an unresolved V gene accounts for under half, and the others remain unexplained. V, J and clone size are taken as reported in that table, and D and trimming were inferred from the DNA itself. The sample profile shows around 50,000 clones; roughly 80% of them were found once. The ten largest account for 1.8% of the sample.

The germline V gene (reference sequence) specifies SEHNR as CDR1 and FQNEAQ as CDR2. From its cysteine to its phenylalanine, the CDR3 spans 13 amino acids. Only the CDR3 DNA is retained, 39 bases long and in frame from the first base. V loses 5 bases, J loses 1 base, and the germline ends lie 8 bases apart. The sample here was blood, taken at baseline. The rearrangement combines TRBV7-9 with TRBJ1-2; no D gene is confidently identified. This clonotype was obtained from a person aged 25 to 80 with non-small cell lung cancer. The CDR3 here reads CASSMDRNYGYTF. In nucleotides, the sequence is TGTGCCAGCAGCATGGACCGTAACTATGGCTACACCTTC.